This T cell receptor beta chain was sequenced in a study of cytotoxic CD8 clonotypes in ibrutinib-treated CLL. Study in general: By median roughly 74 months, roughly 12 had progressed and about 14 stayed remitted; responses had been 2 complete and approximately 24 partial. Treatment had run for a median about 12 months, range 6 to 36, when response samples were taken.

With respect to this clone: What it binds is unknown.

Repertoires were generated with immunoSEQ multiplex PCR, while TCRdb's copy carries only in-frame clones and drops some. The profile shows roughly 60,000 clones, about 72% of them singletons. The study, taken as a whole, reports: Baseline-level clonality went beyond age-matched healthy donors and moved in step with circulating CD8+ T-cell counts.

Trimming took 2 bases from V and 4 from J; bases not matched to a gene: 2. The germline V gene encodes CDR1 MNHEY and CDR2 SVGAGI. The CDR3 length is 13 residues. This receptor was obtained from a human donor with chronic lymphocytic leukemia. The genes are TRBV6-5 and TRBJ2-7; 7 positions match TRBD2. Source: PBMCs, taken after 12 months of ibrutinib treatment. DNA of the CDR3: TGTGCCAGCAGTTACGGGAGGGATTACGAGCAGTACTTC. As protein: CASSYGRDYEQYF.